The source of this T cell receptor (beta chain) is a study of blood T cell repertoires in COVID-19. Per the authors' pipeline: Estimation of nucleated cell counts was performed using reference gene primer amplification. This table comes from immunoSEQ multiplex PCR, and its TCRdb copy is limited to in-frame clones, with some not included. Clonal size and the V and J genes are those of that table, whereas D and trimming came from the DNA. The data show 76,000 or so clones, around 88% seen once. This CDR3 is built from 15 residues. The germline gives CDR1 MNHNY, CDR2 SVGAGI (reference sequence). V shed 6 bases, J shed 4 bases, and the junction held 9 bases outside the gene matches.

The source of this sequence is a man between 25 and 39 years old with acute or convalescent COVID-19. The sequenced sample consisted of peripheral blood. This chain connects TRBV6-6 to TRBJ1-1, with 9 bases matching TRBD1. This CDR3 reads CASRPGTGKTTEAFF. The CDR3 DNA follows: TGTGCCAGCAGACCCGGGACAGGGAAGACCACTGAAGCTTTCTTT.